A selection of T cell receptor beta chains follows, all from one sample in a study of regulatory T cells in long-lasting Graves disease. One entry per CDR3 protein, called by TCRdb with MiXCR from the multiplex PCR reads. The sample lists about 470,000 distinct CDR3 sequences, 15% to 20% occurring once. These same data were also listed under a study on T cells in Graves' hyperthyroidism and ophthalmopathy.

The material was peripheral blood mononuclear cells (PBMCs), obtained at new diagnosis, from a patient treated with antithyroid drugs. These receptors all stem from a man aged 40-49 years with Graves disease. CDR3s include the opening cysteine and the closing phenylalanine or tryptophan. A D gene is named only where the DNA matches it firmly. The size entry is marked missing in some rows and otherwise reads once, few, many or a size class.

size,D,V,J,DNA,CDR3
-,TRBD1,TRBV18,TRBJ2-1,TGTGCCAGCTCCCCGACAGGGGGCAGCACGATTGAGCAGTTCTTC,CASSPTGGSTIEQFF
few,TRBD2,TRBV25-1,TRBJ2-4,TGTGCCAGCAGTGAATCCGGGCTAGCGGGAGGGCTAGACATTCAGTACTTC,CASSESGLAGGLDIQYF
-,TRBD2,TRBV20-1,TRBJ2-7,TGCAGTGCTACCTCTATAGCGGGAGGCTTAAGCTCCTACGAGCAGTACTTC,CSATSIAGGLSSYEQYF
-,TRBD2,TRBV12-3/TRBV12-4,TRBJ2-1,TGTGCCAGCGGCACGGGACTAGCGGGAGTGTGGGAGCAGTTCTTC,CASGTGLAGVWEQFF
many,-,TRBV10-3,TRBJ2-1,TGTGCCATCAGTGATCCCTTACAAGCGGGACAGTCCTACAATGAGCAGTTCTTC,CAISDPLQAGQSYNEQFF
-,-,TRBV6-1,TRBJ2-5,TGTGCCAGCAAAGTTTTCGGGGTCCAAGAGACCCAGTACTTC,CASKVFGVQETQYF
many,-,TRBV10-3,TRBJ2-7,TGTGCCATCAGCGCCGGGACGGCATCCTACGAGCAGTACTTC,CAISAGTASYEQYF
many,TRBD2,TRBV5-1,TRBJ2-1,TGCGCCAGCAGCTTAATGGGACTAGCGGTCTCCTACAATGAGCAGTTCTTC,CASSLMGLAVSYNEQFF
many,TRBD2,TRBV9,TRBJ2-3,TGTGCCAGCAGCGTAGGGGGTGGACTAGCAAGCGATACGCAGTATTTT,CASSVGGGLASDTQYF
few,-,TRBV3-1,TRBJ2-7,TGTGCCAGCAGCCAAGACCAGCTCAGGACCCGAGGGGCCTACGAGCAGTACTTC,CASSQDQLRTRGAYEQYF
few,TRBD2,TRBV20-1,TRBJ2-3,TGCAGTGCGGAATCTAGCGGACGGCGTGGGGCGCAGTATTTT,CSAESSGRRGAQYF
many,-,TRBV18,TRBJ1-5,TGTGCCAGCTCACCAGGGTTTGGGCAGCCCCAGCATTTT,CASSPGFGQPQHF
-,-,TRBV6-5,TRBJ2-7,TGTGCCAGCAGTTTACAGACAGCCTACGAGCAGTACTTC,CASSLQTAYEQYF
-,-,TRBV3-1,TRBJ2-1,TGTGCCAGCAGCCAAGAGTCCTACAGGAATGAGCAGTTCTTC,CASSQESYRNEQFF
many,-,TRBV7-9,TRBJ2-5,TGTGCCAGCAGCTTGGGTTTGCAGGGTACCCAGTACTTC,CASSLGLQGTQYF
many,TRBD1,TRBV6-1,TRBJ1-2,TGTGCCAGCAGTACCCTCGCCGGGACAGGGAACTATGGCTACACCTTC,CASSTLAGTGNYGYTF
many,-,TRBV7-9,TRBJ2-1,TGTGCCAGCAGCTTAATGGGGGGAAGCTCCTACAATGAGCAGTTCTTC,CASSLMGGSSYNEQFF
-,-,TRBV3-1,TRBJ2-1,TGTGCCAGCGCTCCAGCCGAGAGAGACAATGAGCAGTTCTTC,CASAPAERDNEQFF
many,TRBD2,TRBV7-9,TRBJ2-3,TGTGCCAGCAGCCCGGGAGGGCCTGGAGATACGCAGTATTTT,CASSPGGPGDTQYF
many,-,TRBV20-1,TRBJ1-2,TGCAGTGCTCAACCACAGGGCTACTATGGCTACACCTTC,CSAQPQGYYGYTF
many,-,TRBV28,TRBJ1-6,TGTGCCAGCAGCCGCCCGATCCCGGGGGCACCCCTCCACTTT,CASSRPIPGAPLHF
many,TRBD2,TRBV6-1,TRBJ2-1,TGTGCCAGCAGCCCACGACTGAGGCGGGAGGGCCTAAATGAGCAGTTCTTC,CASSPRLRREGLNEQFF
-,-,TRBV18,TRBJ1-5,TGTGCCAGCTCACCACAGGCCTCTCAGCCCCAGCATTTT,CASSPQASQPQHF
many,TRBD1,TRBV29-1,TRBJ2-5,TGCAGCGCCAGGACAGGGGGCGGAGAGACCCAGTACTTC,CSARTGGGETQYF
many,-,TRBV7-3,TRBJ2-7,TGTGCCAGCAGCTTATCTAGCGCATCCTACGAGCAGTACTTC,CASSLSSASYEQYF
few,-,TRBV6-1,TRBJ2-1,TGTGCCAGCACGGGTAGCGGACCAAACGATTACAATGAGCAGTTCTTC,CASTGSGPNDYNEQFF
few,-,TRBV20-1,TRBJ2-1,TGCAGTGCCCGTCCCCTCGGTCTAGCCGTTGTTGAGCAGTTCTTC,CSARPLGLAVVEQFF
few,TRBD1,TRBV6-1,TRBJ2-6,TGTGCCAGCAGGCCACAGGGGCCGGGAGGGGCCAACGTCCTGACTTTC,CASRPQGPGGANVLTF
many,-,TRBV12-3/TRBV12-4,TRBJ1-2,TGTGCCAGCAGTTTGCCGGACCGCTATGGCTACACCTTC,CASSLPDRYGYTF
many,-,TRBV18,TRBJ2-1,TGTGCCAGCTCACCTGTTGCGAGCTCCTACAATGAGCAGTTCTTC,CASSPVASSYNEQFF
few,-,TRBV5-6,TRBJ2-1,TGTGCCAGCACCACTACTGACAGCGACCTTGAGCAGTTCTTC,CASTTTDSDLEQFF
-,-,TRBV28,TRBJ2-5,TGTGCCAGCAGCATAAGGGAGACCCAGTACTTC,CASSIRETQYF
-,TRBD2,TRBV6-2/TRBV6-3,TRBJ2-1,TGTGCCAGCAGTTACCCCCGCGGGGGGAGCAATGAGCAGTTCTTC,CASSYPRGGSNEQFF
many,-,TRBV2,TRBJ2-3,TGTGCCAGCAGTGAAGAGCAGGGGGATACGCAGTATTTT,CASSEEQGDTQYF
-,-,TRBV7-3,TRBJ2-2,TGTGCCAGCAGCCCCACCGGGTCGGGGTTCACCGGGGAGCTGTTTTTT,CASSPTGSGFTGELFF
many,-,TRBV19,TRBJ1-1,TGTGCCAGCGGACGGACGGTAAACACTGAAGCTTTCTTT,CASGRTVNTEAFF
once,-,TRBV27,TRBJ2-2,TGTGCCAGCAGTTTATGGGGTGGGGGGGCTAACACCGGGGAGCTGTTTTTT,CASSLWGGGANTGELFF
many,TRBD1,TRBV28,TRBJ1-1,TGTGCCAGTACGGGACAGAATTTTGAAGGGGGCCTGAATGCTTTCTTT,CASTGQNFEGGLNAFF
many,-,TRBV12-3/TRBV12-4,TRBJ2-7,TGTGCCAGCAGTTTAAGTCTGCAGGGCTCCTACGAGCAGTACTTC,CASSLSLQGSYEQYF
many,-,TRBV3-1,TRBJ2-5,TGTGCCAGCAGCCAAGATTTGGGGGGCGGTGAGACCCAGTACTTC,CASSQDLGGGETQYF
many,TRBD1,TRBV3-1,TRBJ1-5,TGTGCCAGCAGCCAGGGGACAGTGGGTCAGCCCCAGCATTTT,CASSQGTVGQPQHF
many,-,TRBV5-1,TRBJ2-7,TGCGCCAGCAGCCCGGAGGGTCGGGTAGCGGCCATGTACGAGCAGTACTTC,CASSPEGRVAAMYEQYF
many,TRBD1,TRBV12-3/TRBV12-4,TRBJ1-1,TGTGCCAGCAGTTTAGGAGGGGGCTCACAGGACACTGAAGCTTTCTTT,CASSLGGGSQDTEAFF
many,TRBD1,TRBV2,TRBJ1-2,TGTGCCAGCAGTGGACAGGGTCTGAATGGCTACACCTTC,CASSGQGLNGYTF
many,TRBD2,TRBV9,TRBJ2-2,TGTGCCAGCAGCGGACTAGCGGGAGTAGCCGGGGAGCTGTTTTTT,CASSGLAGVAGELFF
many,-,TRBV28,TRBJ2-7,TGTGCCAGCAGCTTGGGTACTTTTGAGCAGTACTTC,CASSLGTFEQYF
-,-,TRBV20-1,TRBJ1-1,TGCAGTGCTAGAGATTGGTTGGTCAGGAAGAACACTGAAGCTTTCTTT,CSARDWLVRKNTEAFF
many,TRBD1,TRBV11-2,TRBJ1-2,TGTGCCAGCAGCCCCCGGGACAGGGGGTTCGTTGGCTACACCTTC,CASSPRDRGFVGYTF
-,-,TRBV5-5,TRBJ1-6,TGTGCCAGCAGCTTAGCACGCGGTTTGGCACCCCTCCACTTT,CASSLARGLAPLHF
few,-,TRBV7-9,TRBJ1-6,TGTGCCAGCAGCCCCCACAGGGTCGGTTCACCCCTCCACTTT,CASSPHRVGSPLHF
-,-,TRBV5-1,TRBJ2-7,TGCGCCAGCAGTTACGGCGGGCGGAGATTCGACGAGCAGTACTTC,CASSYGGRRFDEQYF
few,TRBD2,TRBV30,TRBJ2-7,TGTGCCTGGAGCCTGGGCGGGAGGCACCCAAGCTCCTACGAGCAGTACTTC,CAWSLGGRHPSSYEQYF
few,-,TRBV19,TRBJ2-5,TGTGCCAGTAGTACTCAGGGATATCCGGAGACCCAGTACTTC,CASSTQGYPETQYF
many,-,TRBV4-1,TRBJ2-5,TGCGCCAGCAGCCAAGATCCGACATCCCAAGAGACCCAGTACTTC,CASSQDPTSQETQYF